The T cell receptor beta chain described here comes from a study of blood T cell repertoires in COVID-19. TCRdb keeps only in-frame clones here, not all; method: immunoSEQ multiplex PCR. The sample holds about 98,000 clones, 82% seen once. This clone was recorded only once. The clonotype was recovered from a man between 65 and 85 years old with active or convalescent COVID-19. What was sequenced was peripheral blood.

Written as DNA, the CDR3 is TGTGCCAGCAGCTTTTCGGCCTTAGCGGGGGAGAGTACAGATACGCAGTATTTT. This encodes CASSFSALAGESTDTQYF. This chain uses TRBV11-3 with TRBJ2-3, with 9 positions matching TRBD2. This CDR3 is 18 amino acids long. V lost 3 bases and J lost 3; bases outside the gene matches: 13. Germline CDR1 reads SGHNT; CDR2 reads YENEEA.